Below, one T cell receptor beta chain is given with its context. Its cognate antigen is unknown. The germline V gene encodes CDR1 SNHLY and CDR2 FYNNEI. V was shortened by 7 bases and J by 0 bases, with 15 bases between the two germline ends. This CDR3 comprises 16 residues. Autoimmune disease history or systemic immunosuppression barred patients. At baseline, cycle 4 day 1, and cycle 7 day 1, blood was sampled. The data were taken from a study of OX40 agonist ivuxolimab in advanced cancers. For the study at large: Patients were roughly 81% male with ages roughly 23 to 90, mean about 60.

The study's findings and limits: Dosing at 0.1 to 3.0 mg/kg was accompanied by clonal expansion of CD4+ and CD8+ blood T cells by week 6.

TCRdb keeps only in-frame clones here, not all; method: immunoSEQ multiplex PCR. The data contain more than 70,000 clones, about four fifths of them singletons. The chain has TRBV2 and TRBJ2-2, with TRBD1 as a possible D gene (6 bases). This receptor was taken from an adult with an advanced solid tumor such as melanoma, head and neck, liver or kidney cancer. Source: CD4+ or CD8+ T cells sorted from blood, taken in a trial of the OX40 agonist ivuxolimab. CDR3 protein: CASTGTWGPNTGELFF. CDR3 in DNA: TGTGCCAGCACCGGGACGTGGGGGCCGAACACCGGGGAGCTGTTTTTT.